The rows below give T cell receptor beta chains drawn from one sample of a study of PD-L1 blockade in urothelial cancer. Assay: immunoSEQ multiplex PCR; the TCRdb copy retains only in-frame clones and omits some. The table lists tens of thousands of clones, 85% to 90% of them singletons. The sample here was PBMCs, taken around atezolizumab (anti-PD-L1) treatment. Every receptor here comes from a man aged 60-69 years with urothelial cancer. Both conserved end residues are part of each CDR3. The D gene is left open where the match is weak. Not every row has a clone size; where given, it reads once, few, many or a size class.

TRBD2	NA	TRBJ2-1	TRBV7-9	CASSLAAGVDYNEQFF	TGTGCCAGCAGCTTAGCTGCGGGAGTCGACTACAATGAGCAGTTCTTC
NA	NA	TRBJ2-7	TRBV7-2	CASSLVAVSYEQYF	TGTGCCAGCAGCTTAGTAGCGGTCTCCTACGAGCAGTACTTC
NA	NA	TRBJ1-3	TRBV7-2	CASSLLGAYSGNTIYF	TGTGCCAGCAGCTTGCTAGGGGCTTACTCTGGAAACACCATATATTTT
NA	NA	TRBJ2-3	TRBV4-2	CASSQVDGGNSDTQYF	TGTGCCAGCAGCCAAGTCGATGGGGGGAATTCAGATACGCAGTATTTT
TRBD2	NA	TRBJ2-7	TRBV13	CASGIVGLAGGYEQYF	TGTGCCAGCGGAATAGTTGGACTAGCGGGAGGGTACGAGCAGTACTTC
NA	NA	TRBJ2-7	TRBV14	CASRGAYEQYF	TGTGCCAGCAGGGGAGCCTACGAGCAGTACTTC
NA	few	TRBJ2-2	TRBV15	CATSSWDTFANTGELFF	TGTGCCACCAGCAGTTGGGACACTTTCGCGAACACCGGGGAGCTGTTTTTT
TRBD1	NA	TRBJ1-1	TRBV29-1	CSVEIPGGLENTEAFF	TGCAGCGTTGAAATCCCAGGGGGCTTGGAGAACACTGAAGCTTTCTTT
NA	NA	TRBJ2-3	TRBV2	CASSGGVEDTQYF	TGTGCCAGCAGTGGGGGAGTGGAAGATACGCAGTATTTT
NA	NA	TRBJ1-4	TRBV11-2	CASSLVGVLSEKLFF	TGTGCCAGCAGCTTAGTAGGAGTCCTGAGTGAAAAACTGTTTTTT
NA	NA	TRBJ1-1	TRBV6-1	CASSEARLAFF	TGTGCCAGCAGTGAAGCCAGGCTGGCTTTCTTT
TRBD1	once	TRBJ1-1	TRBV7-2	CASSLGGTGGRNTEAFF	TGTGCCAGCAGCTTAGGAGGGACAGGGGGAAGGAACACTGAAGCTTTCTTT
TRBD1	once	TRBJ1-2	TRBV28	CASSLTGGADGYTF	TGTGCCAGCAGCCTAACAGGGGGCGCCGATGGCTACACCTTC
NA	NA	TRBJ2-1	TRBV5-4	CASRRESYNEQFF	TGTGCCAGCAGGAGGGAAAGCTACAATGAGCAGTTCTTC
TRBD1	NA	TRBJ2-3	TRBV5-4	CASSLDYRGPTDTQYF	TGTGCCAGCAGCTTGGATTACAGGGGGCCCACAGATACGCAGTATTTT
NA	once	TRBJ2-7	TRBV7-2	CASSPDRDTTYEQYF	TGTGCCAGCAGCCCGGACCGGGACACAACCTACGAGCAGTACTTC
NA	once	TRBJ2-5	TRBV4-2	CASGNPPQETQYF	TGTGCCAGCGGCAACCCGCCTCAAGAGACCCAGTACTTC
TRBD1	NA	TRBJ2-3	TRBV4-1	CASSRPDRAGTDTQYF	TGCGCCAGCAGCCGCCCGGACAGGGCGGGCACAGATACGCAGTATTTT
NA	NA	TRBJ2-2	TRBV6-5	CASSYAQTNTGELFF	TGTGCCAGCAGTTACGCCCAGACGAACACCGGGGAGCTGTTTTTT
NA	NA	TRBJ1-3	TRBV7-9	CASSQGSSGNTIYF	TGTGCCAGCAGCCAGGGGTCCTCTGGAAACACCATATATTTT
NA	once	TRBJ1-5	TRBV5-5	CASSWTDDSNQPQHF	TGTGCCAGCAGTTGGACAGACGATAGCAATCAGCCCCAGCATTTT
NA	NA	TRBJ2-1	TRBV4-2	CASSQADLTFSYNEQFF	TGTGCCAGCAGCCAAGCCGATTTGACTTTCTCCTACAATGAGCAGTTCTTC
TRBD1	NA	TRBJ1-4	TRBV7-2	CASSHGGDREAKLFF	TGTGCCAGCAGCCACGGGGGGGACAGGGAGGCAAAACTGTTTTTT
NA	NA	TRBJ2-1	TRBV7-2	CASSLGSPAYNEQFF	TGTGCCAGCAGCTTGGGGAGCCCGGCCTACAATGAGCAGTTCTTC
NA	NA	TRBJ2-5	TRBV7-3	CASSPTGSETQYF	TGTGCCAGCAGTCCTACAGGGTCAGAGACCCAGTACTTC
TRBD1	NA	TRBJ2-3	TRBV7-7	CASSPTGQGLDTQYF	TGTGCTAGCAGCCCCACCGGACAGGGGCTGGATACGCAGTATTTT
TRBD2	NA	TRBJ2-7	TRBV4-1	CASSHAPPTSGSSYEQYF	TGCGCCAGCAGCCATGCTCCCCCTACTAGCGGGAGCTCCTACGAGCAGTACTTC
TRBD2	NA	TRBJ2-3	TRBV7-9	CASSRHSPGLAGDGDTQYF	TGTGCCAGCAGCCGTCACAGCCCGGGACTAGCGGGGGATGGAGATACGCAGTATTTT
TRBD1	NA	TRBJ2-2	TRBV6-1	CASSDGTGNAGELFF	TGTGCCAGCAGTGACGGGACAGGTAACGCCGGGGAGCTGTTTTTT
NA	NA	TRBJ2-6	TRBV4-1	CASSPPRAGANVLTF	TGCGCCAGCAGCCCCCCCCGCGCTGGGGCCAACGTCCTGACTTTC
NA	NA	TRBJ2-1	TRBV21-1	CASNRLAGHYNEQFF	TGTGCCAGCAACCGACTAGCGGGACACTACAATGAGCAGTTCTTC
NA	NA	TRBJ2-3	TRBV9	CASSEGTFTDTQYF	TGTGCCAGCAGCGAGGGGACTTTCACAGATACGCAGTATTTT
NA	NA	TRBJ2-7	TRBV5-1	CASSSRVETEQYF	TGCGCCAGCAGCTCTAGAGTCGAAACCGAGCAGTACTTC
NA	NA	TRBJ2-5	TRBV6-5	CASSYAFLVQETQYF	TGTGCCAGCAGTTACGCCTTCTTAGTTCAAGAGACCCAGTACTTC
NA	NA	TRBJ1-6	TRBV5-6	CASSPAGGGNSPLHF	TGTGCCAGCAGCCCGGCGGGCGGGGGAAATTCACCCCTCCACTTT
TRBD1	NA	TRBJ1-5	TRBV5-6	CASSGHRDRGLIGNQPQHF	TGTGCCAGCAGTGGGCATCGGGACAGGGGATTAATTGGCAATCAGCCCCAGCATTTT
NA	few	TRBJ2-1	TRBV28	CASSWAHLSSYNEQFF	TGTGCCAGCAGTTGGGCTCATTTAAGCTCCTACAATGAGCAGTTCTTC
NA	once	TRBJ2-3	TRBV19	CASSPGNTDTQYF	TGTGCCAGTAGCCCGGGGAATACAGATACGCAGTATTTT
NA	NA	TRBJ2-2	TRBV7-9	CASSPARGNTGELFF	TGTGCCAGCAGCCCCGCCCGGGGGAACACCGGGGAGCTGTTTTTT
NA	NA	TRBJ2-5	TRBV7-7	CASSQLYGGHETQYF	TGTGCTAGCAGCCAACTGTATGGGGGCCACGAGACCCAGTACTTC
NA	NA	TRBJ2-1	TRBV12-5	CARIINPGYNEQFF	TGTGCTCGAATCATAAACCCCGGGTACAATGAGCAGTTCTTC
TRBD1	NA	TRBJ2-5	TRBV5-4	CASSFVDRGLETQYF	TGTGCCAGCAGCTTTGTGGACAGGGGGCTGGAGACCCAGTACTTC
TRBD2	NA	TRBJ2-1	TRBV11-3	CASSLGREYSNNEQFF	TGTGCCAGCAGCTTAGGGCGGGAGTACTCGAACAATGAGCAGTTCTTC
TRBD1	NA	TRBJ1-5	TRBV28	CASSTPDRGRQPQHF	TGTGCCAGCAGTACCCCGGACAGGGGGCGTCAGCCCCAGCATTTT
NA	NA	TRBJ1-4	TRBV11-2	CASSFSNEKLFF	TGTGCCAGCAGCTTCAGTAATGAAAAACTGTTTTTT
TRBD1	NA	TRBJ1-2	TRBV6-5	CASTWLGQGHGYTF	TGTGCCAGCACTTGGTTGGGACAGGGGCATGGCTACACCTTC
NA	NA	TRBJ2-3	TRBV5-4	CASSLVGSTDTQYF	TGTGCCAGCAGCTTGGTTGGCAGCACAGATACGCAGTATTTT
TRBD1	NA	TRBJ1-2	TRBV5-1	CASSVQGNGYTF	TGCGCCAGCAGCGTACAGGGGAATGGCTACACCTTC
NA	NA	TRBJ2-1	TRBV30	CAWSVPGSYNEQFF	TGTGCCTGGAGTGTACCCGGGAGCTACAATGAGCAGTTCTTC